The 12 T cell receptor beta chains in this list originate from one sample, sequenced in a study of cytomegalovirus exposure and HLA in healthy donors. PCR employed 60 Vbeta and 13 Jbeta primers. TCRdb's table, derived via immunoSEQ multiplex PCR, lists solely in-frame clones and lacks some. This sample has around 150,000 clones, with about 60% found just once. The sequenced sample consisted of PBMCs. The receptors stem from an older woman in good health and CMV-seropositive.

This clone occurred a few times. The rearrangement links TRBV2 to TRBJ2-7; TRBD2 matches 8 bases. The CDR3 is 16 amino acids. From germline, CDR1 is SNHLY and CDR2 FYNNEI. Trimming took 6 bases from V and 0 from J; bases not matched to a gene: 10. The CDR3: CASRPTSAQSSYEQYF. The CDR3 DNA reads as TGTGCCAGCAGACCGACTAGCGCCCAGAGCTCCTACGAGCAGTACTTC.

The chain combines TRBV5-1 with TRBJ2-2, with 14 bases identical to TRBD2. The CDR3 spans 15 residues. CDR1 is SGHRS, CDR2 YFSETQ, per germline. V lost 3 bases, J lost 6 bases, and 1 base stayed unmatched. CDR3 sequence reads: CASSWTSGRSGELFF. CDR3 nucleotide sequence: TGCGCCAGCAGCTGGACTAGCGGGAGGTCCGGGGAGCTGTTTTTT.

The chain couples TRBV30 to TRBJ1-2, with D possibly being TRBD1 (5 bases). The germline V gene has CDR1 GTSNPN and CDR2 SVGIG (reference sequence). The CDR3 extends over 13 amino acids. V lost 0 bases and J 8 bases, leaving 13 bases between the germline ends. The DNA of the CDR3 is TGTGCCTGGAGTGTATCCGGAGGGGTCGGCTACACCTTC. Translating it yields CAWSVSGGVGYTF.

V gene TRBV14 combines with J gene TRBJ2-2; 7 positions match TRBD2. V lost 4 bases to trimming and J lost 6 bases; unmatched junction nucleotides: 2. The germline gives CDR1 SGHDN, CDR2 FVKESK. The CDR3 extends over 13 amino acids. The CDR3 DNA reads as TGTGCCAGCAGCCTGGGAGGGTCCGGGGAGCTGTTTTTT. Its protein product is CASSLGGSGELFF.

The CDR3 sequence is CASSIRDFNYNEQFF. CDR3 in DNA: TGTGCCAGTAGTATACGCGACTTCAACTACAATGAGCAGTTCTTC. The chain uses TRBV19 and TRBJ2-1; D is uncertain. Germline V gene data show CDR1 as LNHDA and CDR2 as SQIVND (reference sequence). Trimming took 2 bases from V and 3 from J, leaving 11 bases between them. This CDR3 contains 15 residues. The whole variable domain, filled in from reference TRBV19 and TRBJ2-1, reads DGGITQSPKYLFRKEGQNVTLSCEQNLNHDAMYWYRQDPGQGLRLIYYSQIVNDFQKGDIAEGYSVSREKKESFPLTVTSAQKNPTAFYLCASSIRDFNYNEQFFGPGTRLTVL.

This clone was found a few times. V is TRBV7-6 and J is TRBJ2-7; D is possibly TRBD2 (6 bases). The CDR3 is 14 residues long. In germline, CDR1 is SGHVS, CDR2 FNYEAQ. CDR3 sequence (DNA): TGTGTCCAACCGGGACTCAAGAAAACCTACGAGCAGTACTTC. This sequence encodes CVQPGLKKTYEQYF.

The genes are TRBV6-5 and TRBJ2-1; TRBD1 agrees at 10 bases. The CDR3 totals 14 residues. V trimming: 2 bases; J trimming: 8 bases; junction bases outside the gene matches: 3. The germline gives CDR1 MNHEY, CDR2 SVGAGI. This CDR3 is CASSYGTGVDEQFF. As DNA, the CDR3 is TGTGCCAGCAGTTACGGGACAGGGGTCGATGAGCAGTTCTTC.

The rearrangement joins TRBV6-6 to TRBJ1-5; 7 nucleotides match TRBD1. Germline CDR1 reads MNHNY; CDR2 reads SVGAGI (reference sequence). V lost 4 bases to trimming and J lost 5 bases; unmatched junction nucleotides: 2. The CDR3 has 13 amino acids. The CDR3 protein is CASSLQGDQPQHF. The DNA for the CDR3 is TGTGCCAGCAGTTTGCAGGGGGATCAGCCCCAGCATTTT.

V usage is TRBV4-2 and J usage is TRBJ2-1; TRBD2 matches 9 bases. CDR3 length: 14 amino acids. Trimming removed 3 bases from V and 5 bases from J; junction bases left unmatched: 2. Germline V gene sequence: CDR1 LGHNA, CDR2 YNFKEQ. The CDR3 coding sequence is TGTGCCAGCAGCCAGCGGGGGGGGGACAATGAGCAGTTCTTC. This codes for CASSQRGGDNEQFF.

This clone was observed a few times. The genes are TRBV5-1 and TRBJ2-1; D is perhaps TRBD1 (5 bases). This CDR3 comprises 11 residues. The V end lost 0 bases, the J end lost 10 bases, and 5 bases lay between the germline ends. The germline CDR1 and CDR2 sequences are SGHRS and YFSETQ. Here the CDR3 DNA reads TGCGCCAGCAGCTTGGCAGGGGAGCAGTTCTTC. It encodes CASSLAGEQFF.

The V call is TRBV7-2, the J call TRBJ2-7, with 7 bases identical to TRBD1. Trimming took 5 bases from V and 7 from J; bases not matched to a gene: 8. The CDR3 covers 13 residues. Germline V lookup: CDR1 SGHTA, CDR2 FQGNSA. This CDR3 is CASSADRPGEQYF. Here the CDR3 DNA reads TGTGCCAGCAGCGCGGACAGGCCGGGGGAGCAGTACTTC.

The chain links TRBV7-8 to TRBJ2-1, with no clear D. Germline CDR1 and CDR2: SGHVS and FQNEAQ. This CDR3 region has 13 residues. V was trimmed by 1 base and J by 5 bases, leaving 6 bases between them. CDR3 nucleotide sequence: TGTGCCAGCAGCTTAGGGTCTAACAATGAGCAGTTCTTC. It specifies CASSLGSNNEQFF.